This is a list of T cell receptor beta chains from one sample in a study of blood T cell repertoires in COVID-19. Sequencing was performed with immunoSEQ multiplex PCR; in TCRdb, only in-frame clones are kept and a portion is missing. This sample yields 140,000 to 150,000 clones, of which 80% are seen a single time; 13% belongs to the top ten. The sequenced sample consisted of peripheral blood. These receptors originate from a man aged 60-69 years with active or convalescent COVID-19. Each CDR3 is given with its conserved first and last residue. The D gene is left open where the match is weak. Not all rows give a size; the values are once, few, many and, for expanded clones, a class.

J | D | size | V | CDR3 | DNA
TRBJ2-2 | TRBD1 | . | TRBV3-1/TRBV3-2 | CASSQASGTATGELFF | TGTGCCAGCAGCCAGGCTTCCGGGACAGCCACCGGGGAGCTGTTTTTT
TRBJ2-1 | TRBD1 | . | TRBV7-2 | CASSLAQARDRESASYNEQFF | TGTGCCAGCAGCTTAGCCCAAGCCCGGGACAGGGAAAGTGCGTCCTACAATGAGCAGTTCTTC
TRBJ2-5 | TRBD1 | . | TRBV28 | CASSSPTGIGGTQYF | TGTGCCAGCAGTTCGCCGACAGGGATCGGTGGGACCCAGTACTTC
TRBJ2-1 | . | once | TRBV19 | CASSIDRHRASFPSYNEQFF | TGTGCCAGTAGTATAGATCGGCACAGGGCCAGCTTCCCATCCTACAATGAGCAGTTCTTC
TRBJ1-6 | . | . | TRBV7-2 | CASSPGGDYNSPLHF | TGTGCCAGCAGCCCGGGCGGGGACTATAATTCACCCCTCCACTTT
TRBJ2-3 | TRBD1 | . | TRBV5-1 | CASSLTGSDTQYF | TGCGCCAGCAGCCTGACAGGGTCAGATACGCAGTATTTT
TRBJ2-3 | . | . | TRBV7-3 | CASSPEDKTGRGYSTDTQYF | TGTGCCAGCAGCCCCGAAGACAAAACCGGGAGAGGTTATAGCACAGATACGCAGTATTTT
TRBJ2-3 | TRBD2 | . | TRBV11-1 | CASSLRLAGNTDTQYF | TGTGCCAGCAGCTTAAGGCTAGCGGGAAACACAGATACGCAGTATTTT
TRBJ2-7 | TRBD2 | . | TRBV5-1 | CASSGGLAVGEQYF | TGCGCCAGCAGCGGGGGACTAGCGGTGGGGGAGCAGTACTTC
TRBJ2-1 | . | . | TRBV30 | CAWSVPGQIRFNEQFF | TGTGCCTGGAGTGTACCAGGACAGATAAGATTCAATGAGCAGTTCTTC
TRBJ2-5 | TRBD2 | . | TRBV7-2 | CASSLGLAGGDQETQYF | TGTGCCAGCAGCTTAGGACTAGCGGGAGGGGACCAAGAGACCCAGTACTTC
TRBJ2-1 | . | . | TRBV4-3 | CASSQELPGYYYNEQFF | TGCGCCAGCAGCCAAGAACTCCCAGGGTACTACTACAATGAGCAGTTCTTC
TRBJ2-1 | TRBD2 | . | TRBV5-8 | CASSFSGARTSGSEQFF | TGTGCCAGCAGCTTCTCAGGGGCCAGGACTAGCGGCTCTGAGCAGTTCTTC
TRBJ2-2 | TRBD2 | once | TRBV9 | CASSLSAGGNTGELFF | TGTGCCAGCAGTCTCAGCGCGGGAGGGAACACCGGGGAGCTGTTTTTT
TRBJ2-7 | . | few | TRBV3-1/TRBV3-2 | CASRSSYSYEQYF | TGTGCCAGCAGGTCGAGTTACTCCTACGAGCAGTACTTC
TRBJ2-7 | TRBD1 | . | TRBV19 | CASSITTGGSYEQYF | TGTGCCAGTAGTATTACGACAGGGGGGTCCTACGAGCAGTACTTC
TRBJ2-3 | TRBD2 | . | TRBV29-1 | CSVGTSGRFDTQYF | TGCAGCGTGGGGACTAGCGGGAGGTTTGATACGCAGTATTTT
TRBJ1-1 | . | . | TRBV11-3 | CASSSNRVTNTEAFF | TGTGCCAGCAGCAGCAACAGGGTGACGAACACTGAAGCTTTCTTT
TRBJ1-5 | . | . | TRBV28 | CASSLTGHQPQHF | TGTGCCAGCAGTTTAACAGGGCATCAGCCCCAGCATTTT
TRBJ1-2 | . | . | TRBV18 | CASSLSGPPNYGYTF | TGTGCCAGCTCACTTTCAGGGCCCCCAAACTATGGCTACACCTTC
TRBJ1-2 | TRBD1 | . | TRBV27 | CASQGQGGNYGYTF | TGTGCCAGCCAGGGACAGGGAGGAAACTATGGCTACACCTTC
TRBJ1-5 | TRBD1 | . | TRBV2 | CASSTGTGQPQHF | TGTGCCAGCAGTACCGGGACAGGGCAGCCCCAGCATTTT